This T cell receptor beta chain was found in a study of blood T cell repertoires in COVID-19. Study-wide context: In each case, the material was cDNA or gDNA derived from T cells, B-cell-depleted T cells, or PBMCs.

Per the authors' pipeline: Reference gene primer amplification gave estimated nucleated cell counts. Assay used: immunoSEQ multiplex PCR; TCRdb lists only in-frame clones, some missing. From that table come the V and J calls and clone size; the DNA was used to work out D and trimming. The profile shows about 180,000 clones, approximately 85% of them singletons. The germline V gene has CDR1 SGHVS and CDR2 FQNEAQ. The CDR3 extends over 15 amino acids. V was pared by 1 base and J by 3 bases, with 9 bases between. This sequence joins TRBV7-8 and TRBJ1-4; possibly TRBD1 for D (6 bases). Material: peripheral blood. The receptor comes from a woman of 80 years or more with acute or convalescent COVID-19. CDR3 amino acids: CASSLDGGPNEKLFF. In DNA form, the CDR3 reads TGTGCCAGCAGCTTAGACGGGGGGCCTAATGAAAAACTGTTTTTT.